The rows below give T cell receptor beta chains drawn from one sample of a study of control samples from healthy donors and cancer patients. The assay was immunoSEQ multiplex PCR, and TCRdb's table has in-frame clones only and misses some. This sample has approximately 170,000 clones; roughly 92% occur once, and the top ten carry approximately 1.5%. Material: blood. The receptors stem from a young man in good health. Each CDR3 is given with its conserved first and last residue. The D gene is left open where the match is weak. Clone size is not always given. Where it is, it says once, few, many or a class for expanded clones.

d_gene | abundance | j_gene | v_gene | CDR3aa | CDR3nt
NA | NA | TRBJ1-6 | TRBV18 | CASSGGIGNSPLHF | TGTGCCAGCTCAGGGGGCATTGGTAATTCACCCCTCCACTTT
NA | NA | TRBJ1-1 | TRBV3-1/TRBV3-2 | CASSLSRDGDTEAFF | TGTGCCAGCAGCCTCAGCCGAGACGGAGACACTGAAGCTTTCTTT
NA | once | TRBJ1-4 | TRBV7-6 | CASAAGTGYEKLFF | TGTGCCAGCGCAGCCGGGACCGGCTATGAAAAACTGTTTTTT
NA | NA | TRBJ1-2 | TRBV3-1/TRBV3-2 | CASRSAHYGYTF | TGTGCCAGCCGGTCAGCCCACTATGGCTACACCTTC
TRBD2 | NA | TRBJ2-7 | TRBV12-3/TRBV12-4 | CASNRGGSYEQYF | TGTGCCAGCAACCGGGGGGGGTCCTACGAGCAGTACTTC
NA | NA | TRBJ1-2 | TRBV5-1 | CASSRGTVEYLDYGYTF | TGCGCCAGCAGCCGGGGGACGGTCGAGTATCTGGACTATGGCTACACCTTC
NA | NA | TRBJ2-3 | TRBV6-5 | CASSQRRDTQYF | TGTGCCAGCAGCCAGCGCCGGGATACGCAGTATTTT
NA | NA | TRBJ1-2 | TRBV7-9 | CASSLAGQGYTF | TGTGCCAGCAGCTTAGCAGGGCAGGGCTACACCTTC
TRBD1 | NA | TRBJ1-1 | TRBV7-2 | CASSSTGRGDTEAFF | TGTGCCAGCAGCTCGACAGGGAGGGGGGACACTGAAGCTTTCTTT
TRBD1 | NA | TRBJ2-1 | TRBV30 | CAWSAGTVYNEQFF | TGTGCCTGGAGTGCCGGGACAGTCTACAATGAGCAGTTCTTC
NA | NA | TRBJ1-1 | TRBV11-2 | CASSPGQFATEAFF | TGTGCCAGCAGCCCCGGACAGTTTGCCACTGAAGCTTTCTTT
NA | NA | TRBJ2-2 | TRBV9 | CASSVVGSARAGELFF | TGTGCCAGCAGCGTAGTAGGGTCAGCAAGGGCCGGGGAGCTGTTTTTT
TRBD1 | NA | TRBJ1-1 | TRBV11-2 | CASSPDRGTMNTEAFF | TGTGCCAGCAGCCCGGACAGGGGGACCATGAACACTGAAGCTTTCTTT
NA | NA | TRBJ2-5 | TRBV29-1 | CSGSPGAGAQETQYF | TGCAGCGGATCCCCAGGGGCGGGGGCACAAGAGACCCAGTACTTC
NA | NA | TRBJ1-6 | TRBV21-1 | CASSKIPEGALNSPLHF | TGTGCCAGCAGCAAAATTCCCGAAGGGGCACTTAATTCACCCCTCCACTTT
NA | NA | TRBJ1-1 | TRBV10-1 | CASSESGGTEAFF | TGCGCCAGCAGTGAGTCGGGAGGCACTGAAGCTTTCTTT
TRBD2 | NA | TRBJ2-5 | TRBV5-4 | CASSLVPSGVQETQYF | TGTGCCAGCAGCTTGGTGCCTAGCGGGGTACAAGAGACCCAGTACTTC
NA | NA | TRBJ2-7 | TRBV5-1 | CASSLKDGTYEQYF | TGCGCCAGCAGCTTAAAGGACGGGACCTACGAGCAGTACTTC
NA | NA | TRBJ1-4 | TRBV5-1 | CASSPDSEKLFF | TGCGCCAGCAGCCCAGACAGTGAAAAACTGTTTTTT
NA | NA | TRBJ1-4 | TRBV5-8 | CASSLRWGEKLFF | TGTGCCAGCAGCTTGCGGTGGGGTGAAAAACTGTTTTTT
NA | NA | TRBJ2-5 | TRBV29-1 | CSVYKGFQETQYF | TGCAGCGTTTACAAGGGCTTCCAAGAGACCCAGTACTTC
NA | NA | TRBJ2-5 | TRBV27 | CASSGPVRETQYF | TGTGCCAGCAGTGGCCCCGTTCGAGAGACCCAGTACTTC
TRBD1 | NA | TRBJ1-5 | TRBV19 | CASSTNRGYSNQPQHF | TGTGCCAGTAGTACAAACAGGGGGTATAGCAATCAGCCCCAGCATTTT
TRBD2 | NA | TRBJ2-5 | TRBV11-3 | CASSSRTSEQETQYF | TGTGCCAGCAGCTCGAGGACTAGCGAACAAGAGACCCAGTACTTC
TRBD1 | NA | TRBJ2-7 | TRBV2 | CASRSDRSSYEQYF | TGTGCCAGCAGATCGGACAGGAGCTCCTACGAGCAGTACTTC
TRBD1 | NA | TRBJ2-5 | TRBV18 | CASSLVPGQGGETQYF | TGTGCCAGCTCACTTGTACCGGGACAGGGAGGCGAGACCCAGTACTTC
NA | NA | TRBJ1-2 | TRBV2 | CASSGGAGHYGYTF | TGTGCCAGCAGTGGAGGGGCAGGCCACTATGGCTACACCTTC
NA | NA | TRBJ1-1 | TRBV18 | CASSPPGRQGTEAFF | TGTGCCAGCTCACCACCGGGCAGGCAGGGCACTGAAGCTTTCTTT
NA | NA | TRBJ1-5 | TRBV28 | CASSFTTKWGNQPQHF | TGTGCCAGCAGTTTTACGACAAAATGGGGCAATCAGCCCCAGCATTTT
NA | NA | TRBJ1-2 | TRBV19 | CASSSSGAGATNYGYTF | TGTGCCAGTAGTTCGAGTGGGGCAGGGGCCACTAACTATGGCTACACCTTC
TRBD1 | NA | TRBJ1-6 | TRBV28 | CASSTGGTSPLHF | TGTGCCAGCAGTACAGGGGGCACGTCACCCCTCCACTTT
NA | NA | TRBJ1-1 | TRBV7-9 | CASSFGDTRNSEAFF | TGTGCCAGCAGCTTTGGGGACACCAGGAATTCTGAAGCTTTCTTT
NA | NA | TRBJ1-1 | TRBV4-1 | CASSPGTQRPNTEAFF | TGCGCCAGCAGCCCCGGGACTCAGAGGCCGAACACTGAAGCTTTCTTT
TRBD2 | NA | TRBJ2-5 | TRBV7-6 | CASSSGLAGAGETQYF | TGTGCCAGCAGCTCGGGACTAGCGGGGGCTGGTGAGACCCAGTACTTC
NA | NA | TRBJ2-2 | TRBV9 | CASSPTSRGRELFF | TGTGCCAGCAGCCCCACCTCCAGGGGCCGGGAGCTGTTTTTT
TRBD1 | NA | TRBJ2-7 | TRBV30 | CAWREGQLGEQYF | TGTGCCTGGAGAGAGGGACAGCTGGGCGAGCAGTACTTC
TRBD2 | NA | TRBJ2-2 | TRBV6-1 | CASSAEGGRAPGELFF | TGTGCCAGCAGTGCTGAGGGCGGGAGGGCGCCCGGGGAGCTGTTTTTT
NA | NA | TRBJ1-1 | TRBV19 | CASRSGRMNTEAFF | TGTGCCAGCAGATCCGGACGAATGAACACTGAAGCTTTCTTT
NA | NA | TRBJ1-1 | TRBV20-1 | CSASSGRKNTEAFF | TGCAGTGCTAGTTCGGGACGGAAGAACACTGAAGCTTTCTTT
TRBD1 | NA | TRBJ1-3 | TRBV6-5 | CASRYRDSGNTIYF | TGTGCCAGCAGATACCGGGACAGCGGAAACACCATATATTTT
NA | NA | TRBJ2-6 | TRBV5-1 | CASSLDTGWDNVLTF | TGCGCCAGCAGCTTGGATACAGGGTGGGACAACGTCCTGACTTTC
NA | NA | TRBJ2-1 | TRBV6-1 | CASSEVRVRIGLNEQFF | TGTGCCAGCAGTGAGGTTAGAGTACGGATCGGCCTCAATGAGCAGTTCTTC
NA | NA | TRBJ1-5 | TRBV19 | CASTLGWGSNQPQHF | TGTGCCAGTACCCTGGGCTGGGGGAGCAATCAGCCCCAGCATTTT
TRBD1 | NA | TRBJ2-7 | TRBV3-1/TRBV3-2 | CASSQWAGGNYEQYF | TGTGCCAGCAGCCAATGGGCAGGGGGCAACTACGAGCAGTACTTC
NA | NA | TRBJ1-1 | TRBV5-5 | CASSLFGAAVAFF | TGTGCCAGCAGCTTGTTTGGGGCTGCTGTAGCTTTCTTT
NA | NA | TRBJ1-2 | TRBV6-6 | CASIPSAGSYGYTF | TGTGCCAGCATCCCCTCGGCGGGGAGCTATGGCTACACCTTC
NA | NA | TRBJ1-5 | TRBV12-3/TRBV12-4 | CASSLGADQPQHF | TGTGCCAGCAGTCTCGGAGCTGATCAGCCCCAGCATTTT
NA | NA | TRBJ1-1 | TRBV5-1 | CASSWGGTNTEAFF | TGCGCCAGCAGCTGGGGTGGTACGAACACTGAAGCTTTCTTT